This T cell receptor beta chain was identified during a study of blood T cells in healthy people across ages. Sample-barcoded 5' priming and a J-beta primer mix drove a second PCR of about 7 to 12 cycles. MiXCR, applied by TCRdb to the 5' RACE reads, yields one record per CDR3 protein. The repertoire holds fewer than 700,000 distinct CDR3 sequences, with around 48% as singletons. Germline V CDR1 and CDR2: MNHNS, SASEGT. This CDR3 has 13 amino acids. V lost 4 bases, J lost 6 bases, and 12 bases lay in between. Input material: blood. This chain uses TRBV6-1 with TRBJ1-2; maybe TRBD1 (5 bases). This clonotype originated in a man older than 75 in good health. The chain's CDR3 is CASSAPGPNGYTF. CDR3 sequence (DNA): TGTGCCAGCAGTGCTCCGGGACCCAATGGCTACACCTTC.